This TCR beta chain was identified in a study of blood T cell repertoires in COVID-19. The CDR3 totals 14 residues. CDR1 and CDR2 (germline): MGHRA, YSYEKL. Deletions cut 1 base from V and 1 base from J, with 8 bases between. TCRdb's table, derived via immunoSEQ multiplex PCR, lists solely in-frame clones and lacks some. The sample comprises 270,000 or so clones, about nine tenths of which are singletons, and roughly 4.3% rests with the top ten. The receptor was isolated from a woman aged 30 to 39 with acute COVID-19. This chain uses TRBV4-1 with TRBJ2-7; D gene uncertain. Sequenced: PBMCs or T cells enriched from blood (not recorded which). CDR3 coding DNA: TGCGCCAGCAGCCAAGTATTAGTGTCCTACGAGCAGTACTTC. This translates into CASSQVLVSYEQYF.